This is a list of T cell receptor beta chains from one sample in a study of T cell repertoires in cytomegalovirus infection. From the reads, TCRdb called clonotypes with MiXCR, one entry per CDR3 protein. Here the sample spans a few hundred thousand distinct CDR3 sequences, over 7.5% being singletons. The sequenced sample was PBMCs. These receptor sequences come from a human donor in good health (CMV status not recorded). Some clones in this sample may be carry-over from other donors' samples. Both conserved end residues are part of each CDR3. The order of the fields is V gene, J gene, CDR3 protein.

v_call: TRBV7-2
j_call: TRBJ1-2
cdr3_aa: CASSPQDRVGGYTF

v_call: TRBV19
j_call: TRBJ1-3
cdr3_aa: CASSLPGIVGNTIYF

v_call: TRBV27
j_call: TRBJ2-7
cdr3_aa: CASSLSNVGGDEQYF

v_call: TRBV20-1
j_call: TRBJ2-6
cdr3_aa: CSARDQPGANVLTF

v_call: TRBV6-1
j_call: TRBJ2-1
cdr3_aa: CASRLAHNEQFF

v_call: TRBV29-1
j_call: TRBJ2-6
cdr3_aa: CSVPTGPGVLTF

v_call: TRBV7-9
j_call: TRBJ2-1
cdr3_aa: CASSGPTGDSYNEQFF

v_call: TRBV27
j_call: TRBJ2-7
cdr3_aa: CASSLSSGTGKYEQYF

v_call: TRBV11-2
j_call: TRBJ1-1
cdr3_aa: CASSERMNTEAFF

v_call: TRBV6-6
j_call: TRBJ2-2
cdr3_aa: CASSYGATGKAGELFF

v_call: TRBV30
j_call: TRBJ1-1
cdr3_aa: CAWTDRSEAFF

v_call: TRBV4-2
j_call: TRBJ1-1
cdr3_aa: CASSQGGGPEAFF

v_call: TRBV11-2
j_call: TRBJ1-5
cdr3_aa: CASSLNRAGGQPQHF

v_call: TRBV14
j_call: TRBJ2-1
cdr3_aa: CASSGRRTGDNEQFF

v_call: TRBV7-2
j_call: TRBJ1-5
cdr3_aa: CASSLGDGGYQPQHF

v_call: TRBV7-2
j_call: TRBJ1-5
cdr3_aa: CTSSLEAGTLGSAQHF

v_call: TRBV7-9
j_call: TRBJ2-1
cdr3_aa: CASSLTSGVNDEQFF

v_call: TRBV20-1
j_call: TRBJ2-7
cdr3_aa: CSARGRDSYEQYF